What follows are 32 T cell receptor beta chains derived from one specimen sequenced in a study of identical twins. TCRdb fed the 5' RACE reads into MiXCR, producing one record per CDR3 protein. This sample has just over 500,000 distinct CDR3 sequences, with 22% found just once. The data were also submitted as part of a second study, on T cells expressing NK-cell markers.

Sample: CD4+ T cells sorted from blood. Every receptor here comes from a woman in her late teens or twenties in good health.

This clonotype was found once. The rearrangement uses TRBV10-3 and TRBJ2-1; 7 nucleotides match TRBD1. The CDR3 has 13 amino acids. After removal of 4 bases from V and 6 bases from J, the junction contained 3 bases not matched to a gene. The V gene's germline CDR1 is ENHRY and CDR2 SYGVKD. The CDR3 bases are TGTGCCATCAGTGGGACAGGCCCCAATGAGCAGTTCTTC. Translating gives CAISGTGPNEQFF.

The rearrangement links TRBV20-1 to TRBJ2-4; 12 bases map to TRBD2. V shed 1 base, J shed 10 bases, and the junction held 2 bases outside the gene matches. CDR3 length: 13 amino acids. Germline CDR1 and CDR2: DFQATT and SNEGSKA (reference sequence). Written as DNA, the CDR3 is TGCAGTGCTAGAGGACTAGCGGGAGAGATTCAGTACTTC. Translated, it gives CSARGLAGEIQYF.

This chain connects TRBV4-1 to TRBJ2-7; D remains ambiguous. Germline CDR1 and CDR2: MGHRA and YSYEKL. V was cut by 1 base and J by 7 bases, with 14 bases left in between. This CDR3 is built from 14 residues. CDR3 nucleotide sequence: TGCGCCAGCAGCCAAGGACTCAGGAGCCCAGAGCAGTACTTC. Translating it yields CASSQGLRSPEQYF.

The CDR3 loop is CASSLAQGIGANVLTF. The CDR3 DNA sequence: TGTGCCAGCAGTTTAGCGCAGGGGATAGGGGCCAACGTCCTGACTTTC. The chain joins TRBV12-3 or TRBV12-4 to TRBJ2-6; perhaps TRBD1 as D (6 bases). The CDR3 covers 16 residues. V gave up 0 bases and J gave up 4 bases, with 10 bases separating them.

DNA of the CDR3: TGTGCCAGCAGCTCGAGCTCAGGGGGCTATGGCTACACCTTC. It yields the protein CASSSSSGGYGYTF. The chain combines TRBV12-3 or TRBV12-4 with TRBJ1-2; 7 bases agree with TRBD1. Unmatched junction bases numbered 8, after V lost 6 bases and J lost 4 bases. The CDR3 runs to 14 residues.

Only a few counts were recorded for this clonotype. The chain has TRBV20-1 and TRBJ2-2; 9 bases are a match to TRBD1. V lost 5 bases and J lost 6; bases outside the gene matches: 4. Germline V gives CDR1 DFQATT, CDR2 SNEGSKA (reference sequence). The CDR3 loop spans 13 amino acids. This CDR3 is CSAPGQGSGELFF. The CDR3 nucleotides are TGCAGTGCTCCAGGACAGGGGTCCGGGGAGCTGTTTTTT.

This clonotype was detected ten times or more. J is TRBJ2-1 and V is TRBV12-3 or TRBV12-4, with D uncertain. The germline V and J ends were trimmed by 4 bases and 2 bases, with 15 bases remaining between them. The CDR3 loop spans 16 amino acids. Here the CDR3 reads CASSWAGGRTYNEQFF. For the CDR3, the DNA is TGTGCCAGCAGTTGGGCCGGCGGCCGGACCTACAATGAGCAGTTCTTC.

The chain uses TRBV7-8 and TRBJ2-7, with D perhaps matching TRBD2 (6 bases). Germline CDR1 is SGHVS and CDR2 is FQNEAQ. The germline V and J ends were trimmed by 1 base and 5 bases, with 18 bases remaining between them. This CDR3 is built from 16 residues. CDR3 sequence (DNA): TGTGCCAGCAGCTTAGAACTAGCAAAGGTCGGCCACGAGCAGTACTTC. Protein sequence: CASSLELAKVGHEQYF.

In its sample, this clonotype was seen a few times. The V gene is TRBV29-1, the J gene TRBJ2-5, with D possibly TRBD2 on 6 matching bases. Germline values: CDR1 SQVTM, CDR2 ANQGSEA. CDR3 length: 12 residues. V was clipped by 8 bases and J by 2 bases, with 12 bases between them. This CDR3 is CSFLAGQETQYF. Here the CDR3 DNA reads TGCAGCTTCCTGGCGGGGCAAGAGACCCAGTACTTC.

This clonotype was seen a few times. This chain links TRBV20-1 with TRBJ2-3; D gene ambiguous. V dropped 6 bases and J dropped 0 bases, with 13 bases sitting between them. The CDR3 has 14 amino acids. Germline CDR1 reads DFQATT; CDR2 reads SNEGSKA (reference sequence). The CDR3 nucleotides are TGCAGTGCCCCCCCCGCTGAAAGCACAGATACGCAGTATTTT. Protein sequence: CSAPPAESTDTQYF.

This clonotype has only a few counts. V and J are TRBV6-1 and TRBJ2-2; 7 bases map to TRBD1. Germline values: CDR1 MNHNS, CDR2 SASEGT. The CDR3 covers 14 residues. Trimming cost V 5 bases and J 6 bases; bases outside gene matches: 6. The CDR3 spells CASSIQGVAGELFF. The CDR3 bases are TGTGCCAGCAGTATCCAGGGGGTCGCCGGGGAGCTGTTTTTT.

This clonotype appeared a few times. The chain employs TRBV4-2 and TRBJ2-3; D not certain. CDR1 and CDR2 (germline): LGHNA, YNFKEQ. Trimming removed 0 bases from V and 2 bases from J, with 12 bases in between. The CDR3 runs to 16 residues. The CDR3 is CASSQDMRQVTDTQYF. The CDR3, as DNA: TGTGCCAGCAGCCAAGATATGAGGCAGGTCACAGATACGCAGTATTTT.

V is TRBV3-1 and J is TRBJ1-2; the D gene is possibly TRBD1 (5 bases). This CDR3 is built from 14 residues. Trimming shortened V by 1 base and J by 2 bases, and 8 bases separated the two germline ends. Germline CDR1 LGHDT, CDR2 YNNKEL (reference sequence). In DNA, the CDR3 is TGTGCCAGCAGCCAAGGGGACCTAAACTATGGCTACACCTTC. The encoded protein is CASSQGDLNYGYTF.

The table lists this clonotype with many counts. This chain joins TRBV4-3 and TRBJ2-5; 8 nucleotides match TRBD1. The V and J ends lost 3 bases and 5 bases, in that order; junction bases with no gene match: 5. The CDR3 is 14 residues long. CDR1 and CDR2 (germline): LGHNA, YSLEER. The CDR3 spells CASSHRTGIETQYF. CDR3 bases: TGCGCCAGCAGCCATCGGACAGGGATTGAGACCCAGTACTTC.

V gene TRBV12-3 or TRBV12-4 combines with J gene TRBJ1-6; D unclear. V dropped 4 bases and J dropped 5 bases, with 15 bases sitting between them. The CDR3 totals 16 residues. CDR3 DNA: TGTGCCAGCAGTTCCGGTGGGAGGGAGAATAATTCACCCCTCCACTTT. Its protein is CASSSGGRENNSPLHF.

In this sample, this clonotype turned up a few times. The gene calls are TRBV12-3 or TRBV12-4 and TRBJ2-2; 16 bases are shared with TRBD2. This CDR3 comprises 19 residues. The V and J ends lost 6 bases and 6 bases, in that order; junction bases with no gene match: 13. The CDR3 DNA is TGTGCCAGCAGAAGTGGGACTAGCGGGAGGGCCGGGGTATCCGGGGAGCTGTTTTTT. It yields the protein CASRSGTSGRAGVSGELFF.

The rearrangement joins TRBV2 to TRBJ1-1, with D uncertain. Trimming cost V 5 bases and J 6 bases, with 7 bases left between them. This CDR3 comprises 11 residues. Germline values: CDR1 SNHLY, CDR2 FYNNEI. In nucleotides, the CDR3 is TGTGCCAGCAGTATACAGTCTGAAGCTTTCTTT. Its translation is CASSIQSEAFF.

In its sample, this clonotype was seen many times. The V and J genes are TRBV11-2 and TRBJ2-1; D is unresolved. Trimming took off 1 base at V and 4 bases at J, with 14 bases between the two ends. The CDR3 runs 16 residues. Per the germline V gene, CDR1 is SGHAT and CDR2 is FQNNGV. CDR3 nucleotide sequence: TGTGCCAGCAGCTTAGGGGCGGAGTCGAGGTACAATGAGCAGTTCTTC. Its protein is CASSLGAESRYNEQFF.

The rearrangement uses TRBV10-1 and TRBJ2-3; D is possibly TRBD2 (5 bases). The V end was cut by 3 bases, the J end by 3 bases, with 13 bases between. This CDR3 contains 15 residues. CDR1 is WNHNN, CDR2 SYGVQD, per germline (reference sequence). The CDR3 coding sequence is TGCGCCAGCAGTGACACAACTAGTGGAACAGATACGCAGTATTTT. It specifies CASSDTTSGTDTQYF.

This rearrangement joins TRBV7-8 to TRBJ2-3; weak D call: TRBD2 (6 bases). The germline V gene has CDR1 SGHVS and CDR2 FQNEAQ. Trimming shortened V by 8 bases and J by 1 base, and 10 bases separated the two germline ends. The CDR3 has 13 residues. The CDR3 nucleotides read TGTGCCAGCGTGCAGCGGGGCACAGATACGCAGTATTTT. It translates to CASVQRGTDTQYF.

J is TRBJ2-1 and V is TRBV6-1; 7 bases agree with TRBD2. With V trimmed by 6 bases and J by 8 bases, 16 bases remained unmatched. The CDR3 is 16 residues long. Germline CDR1 and CDR2: MNHNS and SASEGT. The CDR3 here is CASSRWGGRATYEQFF. CDR3 in DNA: TGTGCCAGCAGCCGCTGGGGGGGGAGGGCTACATATGAGCAGTTCTTC.

The rearrangement joins TRBV20-1 to TRBJ2-7, with a possible D match to TRBD2 (5 bases). This CDR3 comprises 13 residues. Germline lookup yields CDR1 DFQATT and CDR2 SNEGSKA (reference sequence). V shed 5 bases and J shed 3 bases, with 14 bases lying between them. CDR3 DNA sequence: TGCAGTGCTTCGGCCGGGATTCACTACGAGCAGTACTTC. Translation: CSASAGIHYEQYF.

This clonotype was seen a few times. This rearrangement joins TRBV20-1 to TRBJ2-7; 8 bases line up with TRBD2. CDR3 size: 13 residues. The germline V gene encodes CDR1 DFQATT and CDR2 SNEGSKA (reference sequence). V gave up 5 bases and J gave up 5 bases; unmatched junction bases: 8. CDR3 coding DNA: TGCAGTGCTCGGGAGGGGTTCCCCCACGAGCAGTACTTC. Its translation: CSAREGFPHEQYF.

A few counts support this clonotype. V gene TRBV5-1 combines with J gene TRBJ2-6; D is undetermined. With 4 bases removed from V and 2 bases from J, the gap between germline ends came to 4 bases. The germline CDR1 and CDR2 sequences are SGHRS and YFSETQ. The length of the CDR3 is 13 residues. The CDR3 DNA reads TGCGCCAGCAGCAACGCTGGGGCCAACGTCCTGACTTTC. It encodes CASSNAGANVLTF.

V is TRBV5-4 and J is TRBJ2-5; TRBD2 matches at 9 bases. V was clipped by 2 bases and J by 4 bases; unmatched bases: 6. Germline assignment: CDR1 SGHNT and CDR2 YYREEE (reference sequence). This CDR3 is built from 15 residues. The CDR3 DNA reads as TGTGCCAGCAGCTTAGGGCGGGGGGGTGCAGAGACCCAGTACTTC. Its protein is CASSLGRGGAETQYF.

This clonotype was counted a single time. This sequence joins TRBV6-2 or TRBV6-3 and TRBJ2-2; TRBD1 aligns across 10 bases. Germline values: CDR1 MNHEY, CDR2 SVGEGT. Unmatched junction bases numbered 4, after V lost 8 bases and J lost 4 bases. This CDR3 is built from 14 residues. CDR3 bases: TGTGCCAGCGGTAGGACAGGGGGCACCGGGGAGCTGTTTTTT. Translated, it gives CASGRTGGTGELFF.

This chain links TRBV12-3 or TRBV12-4 with TRBJ2-2, with 11 bases that match TRBD2. V shed 6 bases, J shed 6 bases, and the junction held 6 bases outside the gene matches. The CDR3 totals 15 residues. The CDR3 coding sequence is TGTGCCAGCAGCCACCTAGCGGGAGGTTCCGGGGAGCTGTTTTTT. Translating it yields CASSHLAGGSGELFF.

The rearrangement uses TRBV20-1 and TRBJ2-2; no clear D gene. CDR3 size: 14 residues. CDR1 and CDR2 from the germline V gene are DFQATT and SNEGSKA (reference sequence). V dropped 2 bases and J dropped 3 bases, with 10 bases sitting between them. CDR3 sequence (DNA): TGCAGTGCTAGATGGTCAGAAGACACCGGGGAGCTGTTTTTT. This gives the protein CSARWSEDTGELFF.

The V and J genes are TRBV27 and TRBJ2-3; D gene uncertain. Germline assignment: CDR1 MNHEY and CDR2 SMNVEV (reference sequence). The V gene lost 7 bases and the J gene lost 2 bases, with 13 bases spanning the gap. CDR3 length: 14 amino acids. CDR3 sequence (DNA): TGTGCCAGCAATAATGGGCCCGCCACAGATACGCAGTATTTT. This gives the protein CASNNGPATDTQYF.

The chain combines TRBV5-6 with TRBJ2-2, with unresolved D. Trimming pared 4 bases from V and 5 bases from J, leaving 6 bases between. Germline CDR1 SGHDT, CDR2 YYEEEE. The CDR3 consists of 12 residues. In DNA form, the CDR3 reads TGTGCCAGCAGCACGACAACCGGGGAGCTGTTTTTT. Translation gives CASSTTTGELFF.

A few counts support this clonotype. The rearrangement uses TRBV5-1 and TRBJ2-7; D unresolved. This CDR3 has 15 amino acids. V was cut by 3 bases and J by 3 bases, with 16 bases left in between. Germline loops: CDR1 SGHRS, CDR2 YFSETQ. CDR3 sequence reads: CASSSALPHHYEQYF. The CDR3 DNA is TGCGCCAGCAGCTCGGCCCTTCCCCATCACTACGAGCAGTACTTC.

This clonotype was recorded many times. This rearrangement joins TRBV12-3 or TRBV12-4 to TRBJ1-2, with a tentative D call TRBD1 (5 bases). The CDR3 runs 14 residues. Trimming left V 5 bases short and J 4 bases short, with 14 bases between. The CDR3 bases are TGTGCCAGCAGTCCCTTTAGACAGAGCTATGGCTACACCTTC. The encoded protein is CASSPFRQSYGYTF.